The sequence of this T cell receptor (beta chain) was determined in a study of beta chain features in type 1 diabetes. V lost 0 bases, J lost 6 bases, and 3 bases stayed unmatched. Germline-derived CDR1 and CDR2 are SGDLS and YYNGEE. The CDR3 is 14 amino acids. Findings and limits, study-wide: Among patients with Type 1 diabetes, TCRB CDR3s were moderately but significantly shorter in every one of the four CD4+ subsets. Researchers reported that naive, central memory and Treg TCRB repertoires appeared more similar in patients than in healthy donors.

The authors reverse transcribed all of the isolated RNA, so sequencing captured expressed TCRB transcripts. TCRdb's copy holds only in-frame clones and misses some; the assay was immunoSEQ multiplex PCR. The table shows around 250,000 clones, with around 22% occurring only once. Remarks on this clone: Its antigen remains unknown.

Researchers reported sorting CD4+ naive, central memory, regulatory and stem cell-like memory cells via CD45RO/CCR7/CD25/CD127/CD95/CD27. The TCR comes from a woman aged 25 to 45 with type 1 diabetes. Sequencing was done on a sample of naive CD4+ T cells from blood. This chain connects TRBV9 to TRBJ2-7, with 10 positions matching TRBD2. CDR3 sequence (DNA): TGTGCCAGCAGCGTAGAACTAGCGGGAACCGAGCAGTACTTC. This gives the protein CASSVELAGTEQYF.